A selection of T cell receptor beta chains follows, all from one sample in a study of beta chain features in type 1 diabetes. The table came from immunoSEQ multiplex PCR; TCRdb's copy has only in-frame clones and leaves some out. The sample includes about 230,000 clones, about 10% seen only once; the top ten take about 0.037%. The material sequenced was naive CD4+ T cells from blood. The receptors shown here come from a young woman in good health. CDR3s include the opening cysteine and the closing phenylalanine or tryptophan. Fields, in order: V gene, CDR3 protein.

>TRBV15
CATSRDPWRETANEQFF
>TRBV19
CASTPTLGSGFAF
>TRBV5-5
CASSRDRVLQPQHF
>TRBV5-1
CASSLGTVNGYTF
>TRBV7-9
CASIKPQGLAGVHGELFF
>TRBV19
CASRKSRGSYGYTF
>TRBV9
CASSVSGSSQPQHF
>TRBV11-2
CASSLGTGGPWEKLFF
>TRBV29-1
CSVSGQAYGYTF
>TRBV5-1
CASSGGGRIYEQYF
>TRBV28
CASSLLGGLAQHF
>TRBV5-4
CASSYRAGQVEQYF
>TRBV6-1
CASSEEGGIGYGYTF
>TRBV6-1
CASSGYGRAVDTQYF
>TRBV6-1
CASSDRGYNEQFF
>TRBV30
CAWSSGQPTVHEQYF
>TRBV5-1
CASSSTGSQETQYF
>TRBV6-6
CASGGALTYEQYF
>TRBV5-1
CASTRDSSIDTQYF
>TRBV18
CASSPGLQLGGNTIYF
>TRBV9
CASSVAPSTGLAGVYNEQFF
>TRBV5-1
CASSWGQLAGGNEQFF
>TRBV10-3
CAISESTSGGSDTQYF
>TRBV7-2
CASSLLVRNTEAFF
>TRBV6-1
CASSEAGVAGVAFF
>TRBV29-1
CSAASGSRDGTGELFF
>TRBV14
CASRPQGSTDTQYF
>TRBV4-2
CASSQDGTGVNIQYF
>TRBV19
CASSPPQGFGANVLTF
>TRBV5-8
CASSSRGQPQHF
>TRBV25-1
CASSESGSGRALEQYF
>TRBV27
CASSPTRLGNEQFF
>TRBV6-5
CASSVGQAENYGYTF
>TRBV11-1
CASSLGQGYGYTF
>TRBV5-6
CASSLGGAGVETQYF
>TRBV7-9
CASSPYQGEAFF
>TRBV4-2
CASSERPLGGVTDTQYF
>TRBV30
CAWQGDNYGYTF
>TRBV18
CASSPSSGNTIYF
>TRBV7-2
CASSRTSGNTGELFF
>TRBV30
CAWTPPTGNTGELFF
>TRBV5-1
CASSLALAGASLGSYEQYF
>TRBV4-1
CASSQDRGEAEQYF
>TRBV5-1
CASSDGTGGNQPQHF
>TRBV18
CASSPWGHGQETQYF
>TRBV11-2
CASSFRDRRTDTQYF
>TRBV30
CAWSPSYEQYF
>TRBV5-4
CASSFPGSYEQYF
>TRBV30
CAWSKSGSETQYF
>TRBV5-4
CASSWGDQETQYF
>TRBV9
CASSVDSGQQPQHF